This T cell receptor (beta chain) was profiled in a study of blood T cell repertoires in COVID-19. About the study: The samples span acute and convalescent COVID-19 from the United States, Italy and Spain.

The repertoire was sequenced with immunoSEQ multiplex PCR; TCRdb's copy has only in-frame clones and lacks some. Among more than 200,000 clones listed, around four fifths were seen once. CDR1 and CDR2 from the germline V gene are MDHEN and SYDVKM. The CDR3 is 15 residues long. Losses at the gene ends were 3 bases for V and 7 bases for J; bases not matched to a gene: 6. The chain employs TRBV28 and TRBJ1-4; the match to TRBD1 covers 9 bases. The material sequenced was peripheral blood. This receptor was obtained from a woman at least 80 years old with COVID-19, enrolled during active disease. CDR3 nucleotide sequence: TGTGCCAGCAGTTTTAGACAGGGGGGAGGTGAAAAACTGTTTTTT. Encoded protein: CASSFRQGGGEKLFF.